This T cell receptor beta chain was recorded in a study of beta chain features in type 1 diabetes. Every bit of the isolated RNA underwent reverse transcription, so sequencing read expressed TCRB transcripts. Sequencing used immunoSEQ multiplex PCR; TCRdb keeps in-frame clones, though not all of them. This sample yields hundreds of thousands of clones, of which around 15% are seen a single time; about 0.097% belongs to the top ten. In all sorted populations, purity surpassed 95%. The sample consisted of naive CD4+ T cells from blood. This receptor was identified in a man aged 18-30 years in good health.

The CDR3 protein is CASSYSTRERHEQYF. For the CDR3, the DNA is TGTGCCAGCAGTTACTCGACCAGGGAAAGGCACGAGCAGTACTTC. The chain is built from TRBV6-5 and TRBJ2-7; D perhaps matches TRBD1 (5 bases). Between the trimmed V and J ends, which lost 0 bases and 5 bases, there was a span of 14 bases. Per the germline V gene, CDR1 is MNHEY and CDR2 is SVGAGI. This CDR3 has 15 amino acids.